The next 9 T cell receptor beta chains were all read from a single sample in a study of CD8+ T cells in alopecia areata. Sequencing relied on a cDNA template that was reverse transcribed from extracted RNA. Produced via immunoSEQ multiplex PCR; TCRdb's table is partial and in-frame only. The sample includes approximately 150,000 clones, roughly 46% of them seen just once. The material was CD4+ T cells sorted from blood, obtained at week 0. These receptor sequences come from a human donor with alopecia areata.

This chain uses TRBV7-2 with TRBJ2-1; D perhaps matches TRBD2 (5 bases). V shed 1 base and J shed 0 bases, with 13 bases lying between them. From germline, CDR1 is SGHTA and CDR2 FQGNSA. This CDR3 spans 17 amino acids. This chain's CDR3 is CASSLGLGKSSYNEQFF. In DNA form, the CDR3 reads TGTGCCAGCAGCTTAGGCCTCGGGAAGAGCTCCTACAATGAGCAGTTCTTC.

In nucleotides, the CDR3 is TGCGCCAGCAGCCTAAACACTCAGGGGGGCTACACCTTC. Translating gives CASSLNTQGGYTF. The chain is built from TRBV4-1 and TRBJ1-2; possible D gene TRBD1, 6 bases. The V and J ends lost 4 bases and 8 bases respectively, with 14 bases between them. CDR3 length: 13 residues. The germline gives CDR1 MGHRA, CDR2 YSYEKL.

This clone was picked up one time. The chain links TRBV19 to TRBJ1-5; 10 bases fit TRBD1. This CDR3 is built from 15 residues. Trimming at V came to 6 bases and at J to 4 bases, leaving 6 bases not matched to a gene. The germline V gene has CDR1 LNHDA and CDR2 SQIVND (reference sequence). CDR3 nucleotides: TGTGCCAGTAGCGGGGGACAGGGGCGGAATCAGCCCCAGCATTTT. Its protein is CASSGGQGRNQPQHF.

Only a few counts were recorded for this clone. The J gene is TRBJ2-1, the V gene TRBV29-1, with D maybe TRBD2 (6 bases). The CDR3 covers 13 residues. V was cut by 4 bases and J by 6 bases, with 13 bases left in between. The V gene's germline CDR1 is SQVTM and CDR2 ANQGSEA. In DNA form, the CDR3 reads TGCAGCGTTGGCGGGACTTTCCTCAATGAGCAGTTCTTC. Translation gives CSVGGTFLNEQFF.

This sequence joins TRBV7-8 and TRBJ2-3; perhaps TRBD1 as D (6 bases). V was cut by 1 base and J by 6 bases, with 11 bases left in between. Looked up from germline, CDR1 is SGHVS and CDR2 is FQNEAQ. CDR3 length: 14 residues. The CDR3 DNA is TGTGCCAGCAGCTTAGACAGGGTTAGGGATACGCAGTATTTT. It translates to CASSLDRVRDTQYF.

With respect to this clone: This specimen includes other DNA sequences encoding the same CDR3. The chain joins TRBV29-1 to TRBJ2-2; D is unclear. Trimming removed 5 bases from V and 1 base from J, with 2 bases in between. CDR1 SQVTM and CDR2 ANQGSEA come from the germline V gene. CDR3 length: 11 amino acids. The CDR3 sequence is CSVQNTGELFF. In DNA, the CDR3 is TGCAGCGTTCAGAACACCGGGGAGCTGTTTTTT.

The V gene is TRBV6-5, the J gene TRBJ2-5, with D unresolved. The CDR3 is 14 residues long. CDR1 and CDR2 from the germline V gene are MNHEY and SVGAGI. Deletions cut 6 bases from V and 4 bases from J, with 15 bases between. The CDR3 sequence is CASSSPGRGETQYF. The DNA for the CDR3 is TGTGCCAGCAGCTCTCCGGGCCGCGGAGAGACCCAGTACTTC.

The chain recombines TRBV2 with TRBJ2-1; the match to TRBD2 covers 12 bases. The CDR3 has 15 amino acids. Germline CDR1 SNHLY, CDR2 FYNNEI. V was pared by 6 bases and J by 9 bases, with 9 bases of the junction left unmatched. This chain's CDR3 is CASRPLAGGYGEQFF. The DNA for the CDR3 is TGTGCCAGCAGGCCGCTAGCGGGAGGGTACGGTGAGCAGTTCTTC.

V and J are TRBV7-9 and TRBJ1-5; possibly TRBD1 for D (5 bases). This CDR3 has 13 amino acids. CDR1 is SEHNR and CDR2 is FQNEAQ in the germline V gene (reference sequence). V lost 0 bases to trimming and J lost 5 bases, with 5 bases between them. CDR3 protein: CASSLAGDQPQHF. CDR3 sequence (DNA): TGTGCCAGCAGCTTAGCGGGGGATCAGCCCCAGCATTTT.